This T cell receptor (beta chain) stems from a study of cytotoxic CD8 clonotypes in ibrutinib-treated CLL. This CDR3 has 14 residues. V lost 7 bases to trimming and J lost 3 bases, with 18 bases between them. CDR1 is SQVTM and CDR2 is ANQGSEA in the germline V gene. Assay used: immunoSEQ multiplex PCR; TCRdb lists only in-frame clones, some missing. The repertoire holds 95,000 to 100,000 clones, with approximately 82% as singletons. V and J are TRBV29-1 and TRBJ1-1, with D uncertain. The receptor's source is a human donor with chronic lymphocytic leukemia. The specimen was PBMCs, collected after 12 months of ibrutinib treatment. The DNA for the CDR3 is TGCAGCGCTCAGAAACTCGACGAGTACACTGAAGCTTTCTTT. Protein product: CSAQKLDEYTEAFF.